These 17 T cell receptor beta chains were sequenced from one sample in a study of blood T cell repertoires in COVID-19. Produced via immunoSEQ multiplex PCR; TCRdb's table is partial and in-frame only. Of some 160,000 clones listed, 85% are singletons. Material for sequencing was peripheral blood. These receptors all stem from a woman of 80 years or more with COVID-19, enrolled during active disease.

The V call is TRBV12-5, the J call TRBJ1-1, with TRBD1 as a possible D gene (6 bases). Germline V CDR1 and CDR2: LGHNT, FRNRAP. The V gene lost 1 base and the J gene lost 1 base, with 7 bases spanning the gap. This CDR3 comprises 14 residues. CDR3 coding DNA: TGTGCTAGTGGTTTGGGGGGGCAGAACACTGAAGCTTTCTTT. Translating gives CASGLGGQNTEAFF. Complete variable domain (other parts from reference TRBV12-5 and TRBJ1-1): DARVTQTPRHKVTEMGQEVTMRCQPILGHNTVFWYRQTMMQGLELLAYFRNRAPLDDSGMPKDRFSAEMPDATLATLKIQPSEPRDSAVYFCASGLGGQNTEAFFGQGTRLTVV.

V and J are TRBV6-2 or TRBV6-3 and TRBJ2-1, with D possibly matching TRBD2 (5 bases). The CDR3 is 14 amino acids. The germline V and J ends were trimmed by 6 bases and 6 bases, with 15 bases remaining between them. Germline V gene lookup returns CDR1 MNHEY and CDR2 SVGEGT. The CDR3 DNA reads as TGTGCCAGCAGCACTCGGGGTTTCACCAATGAGCAGTTCTTC. Translated, it gives CASSTRGFTNEQFF.

This clone was counted between two and nine times. At the DNA level, this CDR3 is encoded by other sequences in the same sample as well. The chain employs TRBV5-1 and TRBJ2-3, with TRBD1 identical over 7 bases. The J segment lost 4 bases and the V segment lost 0 bases, leaving 2 bases of the junction unmatched. Germline loops: CDR1 SGHRS, CDR2 YFSETQ. There are 14 residues in the CDR3. The DNA of the CDR3 is TGCGCCAGCAGCTTGGGACAGGGCCCAGATACGCAGTATTTT. As protein: CASSLGQGPDTQYF.

This clone was counted once. The chain combines TRBV7-5 with TRBJ2-5; the table's D call, TRBD2, has no DNA check behind it. TRBV7-5 is noted as a pseudogene. CDR3 length: 8 amino acids. The CDR3 nucleotides read TGTGCCAGCCCGAGAGGGTACTTC. Its translation: CASPRGYF.

The CDR3 DNA is TGTGCCAGCAGTCCCTCCCGAGCCTCTGGGGCCAACGTCCTGACTTTC. This gives the protein CASSPSRASGANVLTF. This chain links TRBV28 with TRBJ2-6; D unresolved. This CDR3 is built from 16 residues. V shed 5 bases and J shed 0 bases, with 11 bases lying between them. The germline V gene has CDR1 MDHEN and CDR2 SYDVKM.

V gene TRBV7-8 combines with J gene TRBJ2-6; weak D call: TRBD1 (6 bases). Looked up from germline, CDR1 is SGHVS and CDR2 is FQNEAQ. The CDR3 is made up of 16 amino acids. Trimming cost V 5 bases and J 2 bases, with 13 bases left between them. The CDR3 nucleotides are TGTGCCAGCAGCCCGAGACAGGTAGCTGGGGCCAACGTCCTGACTTTC. It is translated as CASSPRQVAGANVLTF.

The chain is built from TRBV11-2 and TRBJ1-6; 11 nucleotides agree with TRBD1. Germline assignment: CDR1 SGHAT and CDR2 FQNNGV. The CDR3 length is 14 residues. V gave up 4 bases and J gave up 11 bases; unmatched junction bases: 4. DNA for the CDR3: TGTGCCAGCAGCTACCGGGACAGGGGGACACCCCTCCACTTT. Translation gives CASSYRDRGTPLHF.

The J gene is TRBJ1-2, the V gene TRBV5-1, with TRBD1 matching over 8 bases. CDR3 length equals 13 residues. After removal of 4 bases from V and 4 bases from J, the junction contained 3 bases not matched to a gene. Germline CDR1 reads SGHRS; CDR2 reads YFSETQ. The CDR3 loop is CASSATGGYGYTF. The DNA of the CDR3 is TGCGCCAGCAGCGCCACAGGGGGCTATGGCTACACCTTC.

This clone was seen more than once but under ten times. The rearrangement joins TRBV4-2 to TRBJ2-1, with 7 bases lining up with TRBD2. V shed 8 bases and J 3 bases; nucleotides not matched to a gene: 10. CDR3 length: 15 residues. The germline V gene has CDR1 LGHNA and CDR2 YNFKEQ. The CDR3 region has the DNA TGTGCCAGCGGCCGGGGAGGGGTGAACTACAATGAGCAGTTCTTC. Protein: CASGRGGVNYNEQFF.

The chain recombines TRBV7-6 with TRBJ1-4; TRBD1 matches 7 bases. The CDR3 sequence is 15 residues long. The germline gives CDR1 SGHVS, CDR2 FNYEAQ. Unmatched junction bases numbered 3, after V lost 1 base and J lost 4 bases. The CDR3 nucleotides read TGTGCCAGCAGCTTAGACAGGGGCTTTAATGAAAAACTGTTTTTT. It specifies CASSLDRGFNEKLFF.

The chain recombines TRBV18 with TRBJ2-2, with D possibly being TRBD1 (5 bases). The ends were cut back, 3 bases at V and 0 bases at J, with 14 bases in the middle. Germline loops: CDR1 KGHSH, CDR2 LQKENI. This CDR3 has 17 amino acids. CDR3 region: CASSPYRDSTNTGELFF. In DNA, the CDR3 is TGTGCCAGCTCACCGTACAGAGACAGTACGAACACCGGGGAGCTGTTTTTT. Based on the CDR3 plus reference TRBV18 and TRBJ2-2, the full variable domain is NAGVMQNPRHLVRRRGQEARLRCSPMKGHSHVYWYRQLPEEGLKFMVYLQKENIIDESGMPKERFSAEFPKEGPSILRIQQVVRGDSAAYFCASSPYRDSTNTGELFFGEGSRLTVL.

In its sample, this clone was seen once. The rearrangement uses TRBV5-1 and TRBJ2-2, with D perhaps TRBD1 (6 bases). Trimming pared 4 bases from V and 1 base from J, leaving 14 bases between. The CDR3 extends over 16 amino acids. The germline gives CDR1 SGHRS, CDR2 YFSETQ. CDR3 sequence: CASSLRTVRNTGELFF. The CDR3 DNA sequence: TGCGCCAGCAGCCTTAGGACAGTAAGGAACACCGGGGAGCTGTTTTTT.

The CDR3 loop is CASGQGGTNEKLFF. CDR3 nucleotides: TGTGCCAGCGGACAGGGGGGAACTAATGAAAAACTGTTTTTT. The rearrangement uses TRBV6-6 and TRBJ1-4; TRBD1 aligns across 10 bases. There are 14 residues in the CDR3. The V segment lost 8 bases and the J segment 1 base; nucleotides outside the gene matches: 1. From germline, CDR1 is MNHNY and CDR2 SVGAGI (reference sequence).

The V gene is TRBV4-2, the J gene TRBJ2-1; a weak D match, TRBD1 (6 bases). The V and J ends lost 1 base and 9 bases respectively, with 13 bases between them. There are 14 residues in the CDR3. CDR1 and CDR2 from the germline V gene are LGHNA and YNFKEQ. The DNA of the CDR3 is TGTGCCAGCAGCCAAGGATTGGGGGCCCGTGAGCAGTTCTTC. This gives the protein CASSQGLGAREQFF.

The chain recombines TRBV11-2 with TRBJ1-2; 9 bases match TRBD1. Germline lookup yields CDR1 SGHAT and CDR2 FQNNGV. This CDR3 has 15 amino acids. The junction had 7 bases not matched to a gene; V was cut back by 0 bases and J by 8 bases. The CDR3 here is CASSLDPNRGHGYTF. In DNA, the CDR3 is TGTGCCAGCAGCTTAGACCCCAACAGGGGGCACGGCTACACCTTC.

This chain uses TRBV4-2 with TRBJ2-7; 9 bases fit TRBD1. J lost 0 bases, V lost 3 bases, and 3 bases had no gene match. The V gene's germline CDR1 is LGHNA and CDR2 YNFKEQ. The CDR3 length is 15 residues. CDR3 bases: TGTGCCAGCAGCCAGGGGACAGGGCTCTCCTACGAGCAGTACTTC. Translating it yields CASSQGTGLSYEQYF.

The rearrangement joins TRBV10-2 to TRBJ1-5; 10 nucleotides match TRBD1. The CDR3 contains 14 residues. The germline CDR1 and CDR2 sequences are WSHSY and SAAADI. With 6 bases clipped from V and 7 bases from J, the junction kept 6 bases outside the gene matches. CDR3 nucleotide sequence: TGCGCCAGCAGGGGACAGGGGTCGGGACAGCCCCAGCATTTT. This gives the protein CASRGQGSGQPQHF.